This TCR beta chain was captured by sequencing in a study of T cells in Graves' hyperthyroidism and ophthalmopathy. The study, taken as a whole, reports: Stable hyperthyroidism was separated from ophthalmopathy by a model based on 13 V-J features. Also found in blood were most expanded thyroid clonotypes above 0.001.

This clonotype came up a few times. Its antigen is not known. Amplified regions were TCR beta CDR3 sequences from RNA transcripts. With the HTBI primer set, the TCR CDR3 went through a first round of RT-PCR. Each CDR3 protein is one row after TCRdb ran MiXCR on the multiplex PCR reads. The data hold 500,000 to 600,000 distinct CDR3 sequences, with just over 45% observed a single time. Patients aged 18 to 65 had newly diagnosed hyperthyroidism of under 2 months' duration. The V and J ends lost 10 bases and 5 bases respectively, with 11 bases between them. The CDR3 is 11 residues long. Germline CDR1 is ENHRY and CDR2 is SYGVKD.

The sequence was obtained from a woman under 30 with Graves' hyperthyroidism. The rearrangement joins TRBV10-3 to TRBJ2-5; D is perhaps TRBD1 or TRBD2 (6 bases each). Sequencing was carried out using peripheral blood or thyroid tissue (not recorded which). CDR3 nucleotide sequence: TGTGCCAGCGAAGGGGGGGAGACCCAGTACTTC. The encoded protein is CASEGGETQYF.